This entry features one T cell receptor beta chain sequence. This may arise from a read error, as a much more abundant clone is one base away. This CDR3 is missing its conserved last phenylalanine or tryptophan, likely due to a read error. Germline CDR1 is MDHEN and CDR2 is SYDVKM. Between the trimmed V and J ends, which lost 4 bases and 11 bases, there was a span of 11 bases. This CDR3 has 12 amino acids. Axillary draining lymph nodes of breast cancer patients supplied the node samples. TCRdb re-derived calls from the multiplex PCR reads in MiXCR, one entry per CDR3 protein. The sample includes 120,000 to 150,000 distinct CDR3 sequences, about 30% of them seen just once. The sample is drawn from a study of breast tumors, draining lymph nodes, adjacent tissues.

V usage is TRBV28 and J usage is TRBJ1-4; the D is unclear. This TCR derives from a female donor with breast cancer. Some clones in this sample may be carry-over from other donors' samples. Source material: axillary lymph node tissue. The CDR3 protein is CASSWKLPKLFL. The CDR3 DNA follows: TGTGCCAGCAGTTGGAAATTACCGAAACTGTTTCTT.